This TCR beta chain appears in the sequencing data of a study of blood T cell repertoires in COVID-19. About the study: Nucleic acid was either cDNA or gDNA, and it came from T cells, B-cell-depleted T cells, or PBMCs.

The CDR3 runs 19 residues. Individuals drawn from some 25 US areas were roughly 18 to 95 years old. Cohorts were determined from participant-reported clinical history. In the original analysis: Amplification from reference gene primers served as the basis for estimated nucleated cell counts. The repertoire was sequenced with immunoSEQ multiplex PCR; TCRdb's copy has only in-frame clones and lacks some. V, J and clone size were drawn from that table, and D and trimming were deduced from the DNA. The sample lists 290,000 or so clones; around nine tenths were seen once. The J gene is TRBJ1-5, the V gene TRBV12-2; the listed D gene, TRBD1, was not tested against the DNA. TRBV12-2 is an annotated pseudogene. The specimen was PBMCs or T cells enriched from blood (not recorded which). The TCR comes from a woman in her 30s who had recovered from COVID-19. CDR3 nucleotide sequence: TGTGCAAGTCGCATACGGGACAGGGGGCGCGAGGATAGCAATCAGCCCCAGCATTTT. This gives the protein CASRIRDRGREDSNQPQHF.